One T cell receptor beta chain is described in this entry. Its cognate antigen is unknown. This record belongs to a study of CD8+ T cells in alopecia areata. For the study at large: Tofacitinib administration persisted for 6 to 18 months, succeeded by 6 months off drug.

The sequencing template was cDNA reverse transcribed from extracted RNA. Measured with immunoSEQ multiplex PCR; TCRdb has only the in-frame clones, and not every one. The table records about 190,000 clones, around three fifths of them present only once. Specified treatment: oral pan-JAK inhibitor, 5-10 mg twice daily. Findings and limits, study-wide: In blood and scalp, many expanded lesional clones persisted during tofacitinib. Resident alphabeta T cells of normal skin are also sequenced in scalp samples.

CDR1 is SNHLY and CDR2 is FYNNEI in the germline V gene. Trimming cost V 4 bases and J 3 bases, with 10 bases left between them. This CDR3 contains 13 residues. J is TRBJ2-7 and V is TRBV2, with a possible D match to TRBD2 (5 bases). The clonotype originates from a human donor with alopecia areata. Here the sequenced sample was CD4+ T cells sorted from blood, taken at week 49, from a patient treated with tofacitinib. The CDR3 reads CASSGAGDYEQYF. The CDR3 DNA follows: TGTGCCAGCAGTGGTGCCGGGGACTACGAGCAGTACTTC.